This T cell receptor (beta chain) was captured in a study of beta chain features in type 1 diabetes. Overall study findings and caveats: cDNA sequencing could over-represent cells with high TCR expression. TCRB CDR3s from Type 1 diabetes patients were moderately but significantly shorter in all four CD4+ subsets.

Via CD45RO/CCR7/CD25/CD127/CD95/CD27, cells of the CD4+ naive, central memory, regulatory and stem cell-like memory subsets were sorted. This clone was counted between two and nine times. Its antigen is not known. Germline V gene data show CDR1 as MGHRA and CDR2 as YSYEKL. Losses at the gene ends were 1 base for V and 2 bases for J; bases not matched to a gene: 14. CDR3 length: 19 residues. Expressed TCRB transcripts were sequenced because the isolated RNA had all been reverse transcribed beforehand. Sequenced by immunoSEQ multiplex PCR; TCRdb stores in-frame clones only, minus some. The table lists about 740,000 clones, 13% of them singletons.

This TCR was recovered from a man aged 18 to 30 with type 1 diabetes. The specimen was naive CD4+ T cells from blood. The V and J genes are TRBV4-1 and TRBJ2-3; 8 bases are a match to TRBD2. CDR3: CASSQVLYLGSGDTDTQYF. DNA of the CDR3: TGCGCCAGCAGCCAAGTTTTATACTTGGGTAGCGGGGACACAGATACGCAGTATTTT.